This TCR beta chain was identified during a study of blood T cell repertoires in COVID-19. Across the study: T cells, B-cell-depleted T cells, or PBMCs provided the cDNA or gDNA that served as material.

The authors' processing: Amplification with reference gene primers provided the estimates of nucleated cell counts. Using immunoSEQ multiplex PCR, the repertoire was profiled, and TCRdb retains in-frame clones only, with some absent. V and J calls and clone size are copied from that table; D and trimming were computed from the DNA. Of roughly 430,000 clones in the sample, 70% to 90% were seen once. The CDR3 is made up of 13 amino acids. Trimming cost V 2 bases and J 6 bases, with 11 bases left between them. A case of COVID-19 had been met by exposed participants within 2 weeks before study entry. The chain recombines TRBV12-3 or TRBV12-4 with TRBJ2-7, with D uncertain. This TCR came from a young woman who had been exposed to COVID-19. Specimen: PBMCs or T cells enriched from blood (not recorded which). DNA of the CDR3: TGTGCCAGCAGTTTACCCCCCTCGAGCGAGCAGTACTTC. Residues: CASSLPPSSEQYF.